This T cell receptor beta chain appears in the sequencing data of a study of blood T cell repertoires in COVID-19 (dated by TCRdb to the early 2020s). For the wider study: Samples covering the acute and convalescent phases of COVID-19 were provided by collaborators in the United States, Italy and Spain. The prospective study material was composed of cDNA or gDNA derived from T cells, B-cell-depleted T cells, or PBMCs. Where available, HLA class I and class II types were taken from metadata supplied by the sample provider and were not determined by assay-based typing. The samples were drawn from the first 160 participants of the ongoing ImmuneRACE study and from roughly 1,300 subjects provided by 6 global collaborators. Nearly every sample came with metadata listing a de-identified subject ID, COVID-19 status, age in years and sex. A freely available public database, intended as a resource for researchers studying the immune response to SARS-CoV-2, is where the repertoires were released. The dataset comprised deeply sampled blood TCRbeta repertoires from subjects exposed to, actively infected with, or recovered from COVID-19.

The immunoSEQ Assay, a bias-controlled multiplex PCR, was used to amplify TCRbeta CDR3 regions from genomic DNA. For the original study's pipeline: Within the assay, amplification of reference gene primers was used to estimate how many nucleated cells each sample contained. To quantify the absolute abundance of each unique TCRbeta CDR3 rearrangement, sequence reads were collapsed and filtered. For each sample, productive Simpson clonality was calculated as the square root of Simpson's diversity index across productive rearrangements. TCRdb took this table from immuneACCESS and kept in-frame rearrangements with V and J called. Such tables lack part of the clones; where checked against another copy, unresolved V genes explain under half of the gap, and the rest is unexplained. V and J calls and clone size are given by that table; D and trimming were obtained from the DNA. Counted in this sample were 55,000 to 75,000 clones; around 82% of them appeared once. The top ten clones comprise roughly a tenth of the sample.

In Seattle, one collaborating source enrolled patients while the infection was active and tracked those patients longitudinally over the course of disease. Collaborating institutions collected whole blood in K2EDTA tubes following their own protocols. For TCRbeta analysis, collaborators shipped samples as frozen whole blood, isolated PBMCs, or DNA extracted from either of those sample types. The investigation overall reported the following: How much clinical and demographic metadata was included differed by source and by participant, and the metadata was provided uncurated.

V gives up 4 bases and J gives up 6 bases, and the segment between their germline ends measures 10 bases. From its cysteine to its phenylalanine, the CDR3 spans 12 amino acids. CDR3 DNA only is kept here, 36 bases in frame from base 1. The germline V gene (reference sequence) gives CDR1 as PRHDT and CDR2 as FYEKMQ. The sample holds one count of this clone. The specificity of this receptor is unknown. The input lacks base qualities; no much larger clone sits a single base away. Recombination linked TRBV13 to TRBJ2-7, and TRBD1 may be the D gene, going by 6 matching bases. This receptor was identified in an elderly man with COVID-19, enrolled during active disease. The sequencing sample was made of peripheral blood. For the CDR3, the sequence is CASSSQGPEQYF. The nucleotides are TGTGCCAGCAGCTCACAGGGTCCCGAGCAGTACTTC.